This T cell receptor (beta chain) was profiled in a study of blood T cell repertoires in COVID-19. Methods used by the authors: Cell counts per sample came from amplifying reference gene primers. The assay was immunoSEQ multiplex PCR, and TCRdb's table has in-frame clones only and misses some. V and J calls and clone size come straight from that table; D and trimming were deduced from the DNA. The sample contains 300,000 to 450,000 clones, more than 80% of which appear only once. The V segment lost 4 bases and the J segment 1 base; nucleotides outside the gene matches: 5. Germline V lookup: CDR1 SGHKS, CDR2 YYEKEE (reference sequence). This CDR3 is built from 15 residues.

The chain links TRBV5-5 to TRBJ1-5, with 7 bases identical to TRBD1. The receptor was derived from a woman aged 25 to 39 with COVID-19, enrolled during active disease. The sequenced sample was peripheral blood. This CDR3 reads CASSLGTVSNQPQHF. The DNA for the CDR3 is TGTGCCAGCAGCCTCGGGACAGTAAGCAATCAGCCCCAGCATTTT.